The 21 T cell receptor beta chains in this list originate from one sample, sequenced in a study of technical replicates of blood from a handful of donors. Some clones are missing from TCRdb's copy, which holds only in-frame ones; the method was immunoSEQ multiplex PCR. The sample includes around 57,000 clones, 85% to 95% of them seen just once. The sample taken for sequencing was T cells isolated from PBMCs. The receptors originated from a human donor in good health.

The genes are TRBV7-9 and TRBJ2-7; D call uncertain. The germline V gene encodes CDR1 SEHNR and CDR2 FQNEAQ (reference sequence). The V end was cut by 2 bases, the J end by 3 bases, with 8 bases between. CDR3 size: 13 residues. CDR3 residues: CASSLIGVYEQYF. CDR3 DNA: TGTGCCAGCAGCTTAATCGGAGTCTACGAGCAGTACTTC.

This chain uses TRBV13 with TRBJ2-7; 7 bases agree with TRBD1. V shed 5 bases and J 1 base; nucleotides not matched to a gene: 11. Germline CDR1 PRHDT, CDR2 FYEKMQ (reference sequence). The CDR3 loop spans 16 amino acids. CDR3 nucleotide sequence: TGTGCCAGCAGCCGAAGTAGTACGGGACAGTCCTACGAGCAGTACTTC. Translated, it gives CASSRSSTGQSYEQYF.

This sequence joins TRBV5-1 and TRBJ2-5, with 10 bases aligning to TRBD2. CDR3 size: 16 residues. V lost 0 bases and J lost 4; bases outside the gene matches: 6. The germline CDR1 and CDR2 sequences are SGHRS and YFSETQ. The CDR3 here is CASSLEPSGGGETQYF. CDR3 nucleotides: TGCGCCAGCAGCTTGGAGCCTAGCGGGGGAGGAGAGACCCAGTACTTC.

The DNA for the CDR3 is TGCGCCAGCAGCTACAGGGCCGGGGAGCTGTTTTTT. This encodes CASSYRAGELFF. The chain joins TRBV5-1 to TRBJ2-2, with a possible D match to TRBD1 (6 bases). The CDR3 consists of 12 residues. Germline V gene data show CDR1 as SGHRS and CDR2 as YFSETQ. Trimming pared 3 bases from V and 6 bases from J, leaving 6 bases between. The entire variable domain, with the rest obtained from reference TRBV5-1 and TRBJ2-2, is as follows: KAGVTQTPRYLIKTRGQQVTLSCSPISGHRSVSWYQQTPGQGLQFLFEYFSETQRNKGNFPGRFSGRQFSNSRSEMNVSTLELGDSALYLCASSYRAGELFFGEGSRLTVL.

The V gene is TRBV11-3, the J gene TRBJ2-3; 8 bases fit TRBD2. Germline V gives CDR1 SGHNT, CDR2 YENEEA. The length of the CDR3 is 16 residues. V shed 5 bases, J shed 7 bases, and the junction held 14 bases outside the gene matches. The CDR3 DNA reads TGTGCCAGCAGCCCTCACTCCGGGACTAGTGTGAATACGCAGTATTTT. This encodes CASSPHSGTSVNTQYF.

The chain links TRBV5-4 to TRBJ1-2; TRBD1 matches at 7 bases. Germline V lookup: CDR1 SGHNT, CDR2 YYREEE (reference sequence). V lost 4 bases to trimming and J lost 5 bases; unmatched junction nucleotides: 11. The CDR3 has 15 residues. CDR3 sequence: CASSGGTVGRYGYTF. The CDR3 nucleotides read TGTGCCAGCAGCGGCGGGACAGTGGGGAGATATGGCTACACCTTC.

The chain joins TRBV7-9 to TRBJ1-1; possible D gene TRBD1, 5 bases. CDR1 and CDR2 (germline): SEHNR, FQNEAQ (reference sequence). V was shortened by 1 base and J by 4 bases, with 7 bases between the two germline ends. This CDR3 is 13 amino acids long. In DNA, the CDR3 is TGTGCCAGCAGCTTAGAGCAGGGCACTGAAGCTTTCTTT. This translates into CASSLEQGTEAFF.

The CDR3 nucleotides read TGTGCCTGCCAGCTCCCGGGGGGTTACGAGCAGTACTTC. Residues: CACQLPGGYEQYF. The rearrangement links TRBV6-6 to TRBJ2-7; the match to TRBD2 covers 7 bases. Losses at the gene ends were 11 bases for V and 4 bases for J; bases not matched to a gene: 11. CDR1 and CDR2 (germline): MNHNY, SVGAGI (reference sequence). The CDR3 covers 13 residues.

The chain has TRBV28 and TRBJ1-1; D is unresolved. This CDR3 has 12 residues. CDR1 and CDR2 (germline): MDHEN, SYDVKM. V was pared by 6 bases and J by 11 bases, with 16 bases between. CDR3 DNA: TGTGCCAGCAGCTCAACCAGGTTTTCGGCTTTCTTT. Translating gives CASSSTRFSAFF.

The chain employs TRBV28 and TRBJ2-7; no firm D call. This CDR3 has 14 residues. Germline lookup yields CDR1 MDHEN and CDR2 SYDVKM. Trimming took off 5 bases at V and 0 bases at J, with 11 bases between the two ends. CDR3 loop: CASSPSGGSYEQYF. The CDR3 nucleotides read TGTGCCAGCAGTCCGTCGGGTGGCTCCTACGAGCAGTACTTC.

This clone came up once. This chain connects TRBV5-4 to TRBJ2-7; a weak D match, TRBD2 (5 bases). V was shortened by 2 bases and J by 2 bases, with 11 bases between the two germline ends. The length of the CDR3 is 14 residues. Germline values: CDR1 SGHNT, CDR2 YYREEE (reference sequence). The CDR3 nucleotides read TGTGCCAGCAGCTTTGGACTCCTGACCTACGAGCAGTACTTC. It is translated as CASSFGLLTYEQYF. Looking up the rest from reference TRBV5-4 and TRBJ2-7 gives the full variable domain: ETGVTQSPTHLIKTRGQQVTLRCSSQSGHNTVSWYQQALGQGPQFIFQYYREEENGRGNFPPRFSGLQFPNYSSELNVNALELDDSALYLCASSFGLLTYEQYFGPGTRLTVT.

The chain joins TRBV7-9 to TRBJ1-4; no reliable D call. The CDR3 totals 15 residues. V was shortened by 2 bases and J by 3 bases, with 10 bases between the two germline ends. CDR1 and CDR2 from the germline V gene are SEHNR and FQNEAQ (reference sequence). CDR3: CASSLRSRPNEKLFF. The CDR3 DNA follows: TGTGCCAGCAGCTTACGTTCCAGGCCTAATGAAAAACTGTTTTTT.

The rearrangement joins TRBV6-6 to TRBJ2-5; maybe TRBD2 (6 bases). From germline, CDR1 is MNHNY and CDR2 SVGAGI (reference sequence). V lost 2 bases and J 2 bases, leaving 15 bases between the germline ends. The CDR3 sequence is 16 residues long. The CDR3 DNA follows: TGTGCCAGCAGTTACCTCGGAGGCGGGGTACAAGAGACCCAGTACTTC. Amino acids: CASSYLGGGVQETQYF.

The chain carries TRBV11-2 and TRBJ2-5; 8 bases are shared with TRBD1. There are 17 residues in the CDR3. J was trimmed by 2 bases and V by 1 base; bases with no gene match: 9. Germline assignment: CDR1 SGHAT and CDR2 FQNNGV. The DNA for the CDR3 is TGTGCCAGCAGCTTAGTGGGTCAGGGGGCGGTTCAAGAGACCCAGTACTTC. Translation gives CASSLVGQGAVQETQYF.

The V gene is TRBV10-3, the J gene TRBJ2-7; 10 positions agree with TRBD2. There are 13 residues in the CDR3. Germline loops: CDR1 ENHRY, CDR2 SYGVKD. V trimming: 8 bases; J trimming: 4 bases; junction bases outside the gene matches: 5. Here the CDR3 reads CAIQTSGDYEQYF. For the CDR3, the DNA is TGTGCCATCCAAACTAGCGGGGATTACGAGCAGTACTTC.

V gene TRBV5-1 combines with J gene TRBJ2-1, with D maybe TRBD2 (5 bases). V lost 0 bases to trimming and J lost 8 bases, with 21 bases between them. Looked up from germline, CDR1 is SGHRS and CDR2 is YFSETQ. The CDR3 is 17 amino acids. Here the CDR3 reads CASSLASPDWRKDEQFF. CDR3 coding DNA: TGCGCCAGCAGCTTGGCCTCGCCGGACTGGAGGAAGGATGAGCAGTTCTTC. The full variable domain, completed using reference TRBV5-1 and TRBJ2-1, is KAGVTQTPRYLIKTRGQQVTLSCSPISGHRSVSWYQQTPGQGLQFLFEYFSETQRNKGNFPGRFSGRQFSNSRSEMNVSTLELGDSALYLCASSLASPDWRKDEQFFGPGTRLTVL.

J is TRBJ2-7 and V is TRBV5-4, with a possible D match to TRBD1 (5 bases). The CDR3 is 14 amino acids. CDR1 is SGHNT and CDR2 is YYREEE in the germline V gene (reference sequence). The V and J ends lost 1 base and 7 bases respectively, with 15 bases between them. DNA of the CDR3: TGTGCCAGCAGCTTGAGGACAACCGTCGGGGAGCAGTACTTC. This encodes CASSLRTTVGEQYF.

The rearrangement joins TRBV7-6 to TRBJ2-2, with a weak D call TRBD1 (6 bases). V lost 4 bases, J lost 4 bases, and 10 bases lay in between. CDR3 size: 14 residues. Looked up from germline, CDR1 is SGHVS and CDR2 is FNYEAQ. The CDR3 coding sequence is TGTGCCAGCAGCTGGGACACTAGCACCGGGGAGCTGTTTTTT. Translation gives CASSWDTSTGELFF. Variable domain in full (rest from reference TRBV7-6 and TRBJ2-2): GAGVSQSPRYKVTKRGQDVALRCDPISGHVSLYWYRQALGQGPEFLTYFNYEAQQDKSGLPNDRFSAERPEGSISTLTIQRTEQRDSAMYRCASSWDTSTGELFFGEGSRLTVL.

The chain is built from TRBV29-1 and TRBJ2-5; D may be TRBD1 (5 bases). V gave up 5 bases and J gave up 5 bases, with 15 bases separating them. Germline-derived CDR1 and CDR2 are SQVTM and ANQGSEA. The CDR3 length is 13 residues. The CDR3 DNA reads TGCAGCGTTCGCCCGGCAGGGTGGGAGACCCAGTACTTC. It translates to CSVRPAGWETQYF.

The chain uses TRBV5-1 and TRBJ2-1; D is unclear. V was shortened by 1 base and J by 4 bases, with 9 bases between the two germline ends. The CDR3 totals 14 residues. Germline V gene lookup returns CDR1 SGHRS and CDR2 YFSETQ. The DNA for the CDR3 is TGCGCCAGCAGCTTGCGGCTACAGTACAATGAGCAGTTCTTC. Translation gives CASSLRLQYNEQFF. Drawing the rest from reference TRBV5-1 and TRBJ2-1, the complete variable domain is KAGVTQTPRYLIKTRGQQVTLSCSPISGHRSVSWYQQTPGQGLQFLFEYFSETQRNKGNFPGRFSGRQFSNSRSEMNVSTLELGDSALYLCASSLRLQYNEQFFGPGTRLTVL.

The chain carries TRBV5-1 and TRBJ2-7; 10 bases map to TRBD2. Germline-derived CDR1 and CDR2 are SGHRS and YFSETQ. The ends lost 0 bases at V and 3 bases at J; junction bases unmatched: 3. The CDR3 is 15 amino acids. The CDR3 DNA sequence: TGCGCCAGCAGCTTGGCTTCTAGCGGGAGCTACGAGCAGTACTTC. Translating it yields CASSLASSGSYEQYF.